The T cell receptor beta chain described here comes from a study of cytomegalovirus exposure and HLA in healthy donors. V was trimmed by 1 base and J by 2 bases, leaving 9 bases between them. Looked up from germline, CDR1 is MDHEN and CDR2 is SYDVKM. The CDR3 runs to 14 residues. It was with 60 Vbeta and 13 Jbeta primers that the PCR ran. Method: immunoSEQ multiplex PCR; TCRdb's copy keeps in-frame clones and lacks some. Its listing shows about 200,000 clones. Sequencing was performed on PBMCs. The sequence was collected from a woman aged 25 to 39 in good health and CMV-seropositive. This sequence joins TRBV28 and TRBJ2-7; the D is unclear. This CDR3 reads CASSLYAETYEQYF. The CDR3 coding sequence is TGTGCCAGCAGTTTATACGCGGAGACCTACGAGCAGTACTTC.